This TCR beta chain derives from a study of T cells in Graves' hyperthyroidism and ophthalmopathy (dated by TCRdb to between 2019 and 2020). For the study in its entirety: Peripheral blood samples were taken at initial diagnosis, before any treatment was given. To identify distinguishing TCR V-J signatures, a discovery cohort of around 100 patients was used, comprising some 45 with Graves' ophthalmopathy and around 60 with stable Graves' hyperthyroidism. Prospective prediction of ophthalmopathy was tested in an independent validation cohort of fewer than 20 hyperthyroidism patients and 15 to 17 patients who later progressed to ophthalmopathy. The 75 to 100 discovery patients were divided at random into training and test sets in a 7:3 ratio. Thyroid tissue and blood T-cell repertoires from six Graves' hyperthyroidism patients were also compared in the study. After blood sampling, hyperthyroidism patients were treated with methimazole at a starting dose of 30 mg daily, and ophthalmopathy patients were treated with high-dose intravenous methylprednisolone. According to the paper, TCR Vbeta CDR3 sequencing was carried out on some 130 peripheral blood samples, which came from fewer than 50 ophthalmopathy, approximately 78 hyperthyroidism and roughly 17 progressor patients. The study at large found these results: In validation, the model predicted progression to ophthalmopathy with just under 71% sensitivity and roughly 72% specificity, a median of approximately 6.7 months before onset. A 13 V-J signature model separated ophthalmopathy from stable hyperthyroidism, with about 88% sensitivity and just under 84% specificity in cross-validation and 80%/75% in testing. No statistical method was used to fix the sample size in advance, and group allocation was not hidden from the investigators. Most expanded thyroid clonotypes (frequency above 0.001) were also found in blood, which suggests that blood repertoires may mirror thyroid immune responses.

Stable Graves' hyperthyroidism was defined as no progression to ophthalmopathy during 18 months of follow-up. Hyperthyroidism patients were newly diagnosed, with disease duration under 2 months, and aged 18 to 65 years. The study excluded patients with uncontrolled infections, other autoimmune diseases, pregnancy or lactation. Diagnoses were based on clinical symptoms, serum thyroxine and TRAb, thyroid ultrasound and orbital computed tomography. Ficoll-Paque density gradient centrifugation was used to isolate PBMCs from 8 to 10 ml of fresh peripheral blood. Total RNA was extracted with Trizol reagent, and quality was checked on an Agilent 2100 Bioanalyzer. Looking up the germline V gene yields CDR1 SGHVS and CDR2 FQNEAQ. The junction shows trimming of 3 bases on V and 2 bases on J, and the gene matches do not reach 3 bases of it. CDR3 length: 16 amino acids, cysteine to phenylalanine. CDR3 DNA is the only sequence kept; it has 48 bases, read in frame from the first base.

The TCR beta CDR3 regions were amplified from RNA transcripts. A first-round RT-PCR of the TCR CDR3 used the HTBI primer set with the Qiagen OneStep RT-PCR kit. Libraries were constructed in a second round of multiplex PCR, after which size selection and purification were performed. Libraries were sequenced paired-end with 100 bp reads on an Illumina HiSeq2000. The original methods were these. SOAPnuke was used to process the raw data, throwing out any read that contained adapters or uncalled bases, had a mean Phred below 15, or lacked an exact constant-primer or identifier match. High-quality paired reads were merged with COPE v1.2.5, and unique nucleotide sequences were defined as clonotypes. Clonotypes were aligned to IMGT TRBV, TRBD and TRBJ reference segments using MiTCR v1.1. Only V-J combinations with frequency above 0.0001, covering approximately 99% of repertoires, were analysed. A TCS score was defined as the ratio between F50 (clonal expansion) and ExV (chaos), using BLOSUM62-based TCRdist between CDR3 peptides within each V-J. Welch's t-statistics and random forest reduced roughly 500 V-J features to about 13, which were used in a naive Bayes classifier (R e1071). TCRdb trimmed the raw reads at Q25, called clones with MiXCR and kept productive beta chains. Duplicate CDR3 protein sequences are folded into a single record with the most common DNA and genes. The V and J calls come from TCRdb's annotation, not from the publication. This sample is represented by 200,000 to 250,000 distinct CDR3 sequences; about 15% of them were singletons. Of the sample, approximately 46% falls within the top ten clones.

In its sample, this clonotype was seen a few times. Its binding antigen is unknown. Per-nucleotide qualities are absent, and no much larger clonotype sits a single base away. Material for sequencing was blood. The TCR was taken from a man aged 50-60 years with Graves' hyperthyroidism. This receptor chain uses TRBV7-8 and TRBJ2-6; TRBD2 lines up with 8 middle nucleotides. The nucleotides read TGTGCCAGCAGCTTTTTTAGCGGGGCTGGGGCCAACGTCCTGACTTTC. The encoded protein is CASSFFSGAGANVLTF.